The subject of this entry is one TCR beta chain. The antigen is unknown. PCR amplification relied on 60 Vbeta primers (plus 13 Jbeta primers). TCRdb's table, derived via immunoSEQ multiplex PCR, lists solely in-frame clones and lacks some. Among more than 150,000 clones, approximately 82% were seen once, and the ten largest hold about 2%. The entry originates in a study of cytomegalovirus exposure and HLA in healthy donors. Overall study findings and caveats: The majority of CMV-associated TCR beta chains were reported as apparently HLA-restricted in a later analysis. Within the data, a cluster of highly shared sequence variants was likely a sequencing artifact. Association of a missense DCLRE1C variant with TCR beta V- and J-gene trimming was reported in a later analysis.

The V end lost 4 bases, the J end lost 7 bases, and 7 bases lay between the germline ends. CDR1 and CDR2 (germline): MNHEY, SVGAGI. The CDR3 consists of 11 residues. Donors in the study were healthy people who gave bone marrow. The sequencing input was PBMCs. The TCR originated in a woman aged 18-29 years in good health and CMV-seropositive. This chain joins TRBV6-5 and TRBJ1-2; D is uncertain. As DNA, the CDR3 is TGTGCCAGCAGTTTTGGCTTTGGCTACACCTTC. Translation: CASSFGFGYTF.